Listed below are T cell receptor beta chains from one sample, sequenced in a study of blood T cell repertoires in COVID-19. Data came from immunoSEQ multiplex PCR; TCRdb stores just in-frame clones and leaves some out. Of some 150,000 clones listed, roughly 78% are singletons. Material for sequencing was peripheral blood. The receptors come from a man at least 80 years old with acute or convalescent COVID-19. Both conserved end residues are part of each CDR3. A D gene is named only where the DNA matches it firmly. Rows give clone size only sometimes, using once, few, many, or a class for an expanded clone.

J | V | length | size | D | CDR3 | DNA
TRBJ2-2 | TRBV10-3 | 17 | . | TRBD2 | CAISDYTSGGATGELFF | TGTGCCATCAGTGACTATACTAGCGGGGGGGCTACCGGGGAGCTGTTTTTT
TRBJ2-3 | TRBV7-2 | 14 | . | TRBD1 | CASSKDRGPDTQYF | TGTGCCAGCAGCAAGGACAGGGGCCCAGATACGCAGTATTTT
TRBJ1-2 | TRBV5-1 | 15 | . | TRBD1 | CASSPGTGGLYGYTF | TGCGCCAGCAGCCCAGGGACAGGCGGCCTCTATGGCTACACCTTC
TRBJ1-2 | TRBV6-1 | 16 | few | . | CASSEALSGTNYGYTF | TGTGCCAGCAGTGAAGCGTTGTCAGGGACTAACTATGGCTACACCTTC
TRBJ1-5 | TRBV6-1 | 14 | . | . | CASSETEDNQPQHF | TGTGCCAGCAGTGAGACAGAGGACAATCAGCCCCAGCATTTT
TRBJ2-1 | TRBV9 | 14 | . | . | CASSIGTTYNEQFF | TGTGCCAGCAGCATCGGGACAACCTACAATGAGCAGTTCTTC
TRBJ1-2 | TRBV12-3/TRBV12-4 | 13 | . | TRBD1 | CASSPQGLGGYTF | TGTGCCAGCAGTCCACAGGGGTTGGGGGGCTACACCTTC
TRBJ1-1 | TRBV19 | 16 | . | TRBD1 | CASSISSNRGNTEAFF | TGTGCCAGTAGTATATCGTCCAACAGGGGGAACACTGAAGCTTTCTTT
TRBJ2-3 | TRBV24-1 | 15 | . | . | CATSDSGAGTDTQYF | TGTGCCACCAGTGACTCTGGGGCGGGCACAGATACGCAGTATTTT
TRBJ1-2 | TRBV27 | 15 | . | . | CASSPAQGKNYGYTF | TGTGCCAGCAGTCCCGCGCAGGGGAAAAACTATGGCTACACCTTC
TRBJ1-3 | TRBV5-1 | 13 | few | . | CASSFEPRNTIYF | TGCGCCAGCAGCTTCGAACCGAGGAACACCATATATTTT
TRBJ2-7 | TRBV5-8 | 16 | . | TRBD1 | CASSLFPGQGSPEQYF | TGTGCCAGCAGCTTGTTCCCGGGACAGGGATCGCCCGAGCAGTACTTC
TRBJ2-1 | TRBV4-3 | 15 | . | . | CASSQLQGTYNEQFF | TGCGCCAGCAGCCAGCTGCAGGGCACCTACAATGAGCAGTTCTTC
TRBJ1-1 | TRBV29-1 | 12 | . | . | CSVGSGETEAFF | TGCAGCGTTGGGTCGGGGGAAACTGAAGCTTTCTTT
TRBJ1-1 | TRBV5-1 | 15 | . | TRBD1 | CASSLTGAKNTEAFF | TGCGCCAGCAGCTTGACAGGGGCGAAGAACACTGAAGCTTTCTTT
TRBJ1-5 | TRBV6-5 | 15 | . | . | CASSYDGRGNQPQHF | TGTGCCAGCAGTTACGATGGTAGAGGCAATCAGCCCCAGCATTTT
TRBJ1-4 | TRBV4-1 | 17 | few | TRBD1 | CASSQDRSGWTNEKLFF | TGCGCCAGCAGCCAGGACAGGTCGGGATGGACTAATGAAAAACTGTTTTTT
TRBJ1-1 | TRBV7-2 | 13 | . | . | CASNLNRDTEAFF | TGTGCCAGCAACCTCAACAGGGACACTGAAGCTTTCTTT
TRBJ1-5 | TRBV19 | 19 | . | TRBD1 | CASSILGGQGAISNQPQHF | TGTGCCAGTAGTATACTAGGTGGACAGGGGGCCATTAGCAATCAGCCCCAGCATTTT
TRBJ2-3 | TRBV18 | 15 | . | TRBD2 | CASSPRLAGGDTQYF | TGTGCCAGCTCACCACGCCTAGCGGGTGGAGATACGCAGTATTTT
TRBJ2-6 | TRBV19 | 16 | . | . | CASTSHGGAGANVLTF | TGTGCCAGTACCTCCCACGGAGGTGCTGGGGCCAACGTCCTGACTTTC
TRBJ1-5 | TRBV2 | 11 | . | . | CASTLDQPQHF | TGTGCCAGCACCCTAGATCAGCCCCAGCATTTT
TRBJ2-5 | TRBV4-2 | 15 | . | TRBD1 | CASSQGGTAEETQYF | TGTGCCAGCAGCCAAGGGGGGACAGCCGAAGAGACCCAGTACTTC
TRBJ2-3 | TRBV5-3 | 16 | few | . | CARSLEGVGEPDTQYF | TGTGCCAGAAGCTTAGAGGGGGTTGGGGAGCCAGATACGCAGTATTTT